Below are 15 T cell receptor beta chains sequenced from a single sample in a study of T cell changes during pregnancy in multiple sclerosis. TCRdb keeps only in-frame clones here, not all; method: immunoSEQ multiplex PCR. The data contain about 44,000 clones, 70% to 90% of them seen just once; the ten biggest clones take up under 6%. Sequences were derived from CD8+ T cells from peripheral blood mononuclear cells, sampled after pregnancy. Receptors were obtained from a female donor in good health, enrolled as a control in a pregnancy study.

This chain joins TRBV6-1 and TRBJ1-6; 9 positions agree with TRBD1. Germline loops: CDR1 MNHNS, CDR2 SASEGT. Germline trimming cut 3 bases from V and 10 bases from J; bases unmatched to any gene: 10. This CDR3 is built from 16 residues. The CDR3 loop is CASSDVSGQGSSPLHF. The CDR3 DNA sequence: TGTGCCAGCAGTGATGTATCGGGACAGGGATCGTCACCCCTCCACTTT.

This chain links TRBV7-2 with TRBJ1-2, with D perhaps matching TRBD1 (6 bases). Trimming pared 1 base from V and 1 base from J, leaving 16 bases between. Per the germline V gene, CDR1 is SGHTA and CDR2 is FQGNSA. The CDR3 loop spans 17 amino acids. For the CDR3, the DNA is TGTGCCAGCAGCTTAGGCGGTACAGGGACCCGTAACTATGGCTACACCTTC. Encoded protein: CASSLGGTGTRNYGYTF.

The genes are TRBV5-1 and TRBJ2-3, with D possibly TRBD2 on 5 matching bases. CDR1 SGHRS and CDR2 YFSETQ come from the germline V gene. CDR3 length equals 15 residues. Between the trimmed V and J ends, which lost 3 bases and 2 bases, there was a span of 13 bases. The chain's CDR3 is CASSYDYSYTDTQYF. The CDR3 DNA sequence: TGCGCCAGCAGCTACGACTATTCTTACACAGATACGCAGTATTTT.

The rearrangement links TRBV4-3 to TRBJ2-7, with D possibly TRBD1 on 6 matching bases. V was shortened by 1 base and J by 5 bases, with 18 bases between the two germline ends. This CDR3 has 16 residues. CDR1 and CDR2 (germline): LGHNA, YSLEER. This CDR3 is CASSQGLQGLLNEQYF. The CDR3 DNA is TGCGCCAGCAGCCAAGGTTTACAGGGTCTTCTCAACGAGCAGTACTTC.

V usage is TRBV19 and J usage is TRBJ1-6; 8 nucleotides align to TRBD1. Per the germline V gene, CDR1 is LNHDA and CDR2 is SQIVND (reference sequence). This CDR3 has 14 amino acids. The V gene end was trimmed by 7 bases and the J gene end by 5 bases; junction bases not matched to a gene: 4. CDR3 bases: TGTGCCAGTACCCCGGGACAGGATAATTCACCCCTCCACTTT. Protein sequence: CASTPGQDNSPLHF.

In this sample, this clone turned up once. CDR3 sequence reads: CASSVDGSLTDTQYF. As DNA, the CDR3 is TGTGCCAGCAGCGTAGACGGGTCGCTCACAGATACGCAGTATTTT. V usage is TRBV9 and J usage is TRBJ2-3; D is unclear. V gave up 0 bases and J gave up 2 bases, with 10 bases separating them. Germline V CDR1 and CDR2: SGDLS, YYNGEE. The CDR3 has 15 residues.

The genes are TRBV5-4 and TRBJ2-3; 8 nucleotides line up with TRBD1. The V and J ends lost 3 bases and 1 base, in that order; junction bases with no gene match: 4. The germline CDR1 and CDR2 sequences are SGHNT and YYREEE (reference sequence). CDR3 size: 15 residues. The CDR3 coding sequence is TGTGCCAGCAGCTCAATGACAGGGGGCACAGATACGCAGTATTTT. This encodes CASSSMTGGTDTQYF.

J is TRBJ2-1 and V is TRBV7-9; 9 positions match TRBD2. CDR3 length: 17 amino acids. V lost 4 bases to trimming and J lost 10 bases; unmatched junction nucleotides: 17. CDR1 and CDR2 (germline): SEHNR, FQNEAQ (reference sequence). CDR3 region: CASSCITGEAGGWEQFF. The CDR3 DNA reads TGTGCCAGCAGCTGCATAACAGGGGAAGCGGGGGGCTGGGAGCAGTTCTTC.

The chain carries TRBV7-6 and TRBJ2-3, with TRBD2 identical over 13 bases. This CDR3 is built from 14 residues. Losses at the gene ends were 7 bases for V and 13 bases for J; bases not matched to a gene: 11. CDR1 is SGHVS, CDR2 FNYEAQ, per germline. This CDR3 reads CASNSGTSGASKYF. CDR3 bases: TGTGCCAGCAACTCCGGGACTAGCGGGGCTTCTAAGTATTTT. Full variable domain (remainder filled in from reference TRBV7-6 and TRBJ2-3): GAGVSQSPRYKVTKRGQDVALRCDPISGHVSLYWYRQALGQGPEFLTYFNYEAQQDKSGLPNDRFSAERPEGSISTLTIQRTEQRDSAMYRCASNSGTSGASKYFGPGTRLTVL.

This chain uses TRBV7-3 with TRBJ2-6, with 7 bases identical to TRBD1. The CDR3 runs 18 residues. Germline V gene data show CDR1 as SGHTA and CDR2 as FQGTGA. Trimming cost V 5 bases and J 0 bases; bases outside gene matches: 10. The CDR3 DNA follows: TGTGCCAGCAGCACCACAGGGGACCTCCACTCTGGGGCCAACGTCCTGACTTTC. Protein: CASSTTGDLHSGANVLTF.

The chain carries TRBV4-1 and TRBJ2-7, with 9 bases aligning to TRBD1. J gave up 0 bases and V 3 bases, and 3 bases lay outside the gene matches. Germline values: CDR1 MGHRA, CDR2 YSYEKL. This CDR3 is built from 15 residues. This CDR3 reads CASSQGQGDSYEQYF. As DNA, the CDR3 is TGCGCCAGCAGCCAGGGACAGGGCGACTCCTACGAGCAGTACTTC.

This chain uses TRBV5-1 with TRBJ2-7, with D perhaps TRBD2 (6 bases). CDR1 SGHRS and CDR2 YFSETQ come from the germline V gene. The CDR3 is 15 residues long. The ends were cut back, 5 bases at V and 5 bases at J, with 20 bases in the middle. The CDR3 is CASSYTLSGVDEQYF. The DNA for the CDR3 is TGCGCCAGCAGTTATACCCTTAGCGGCGTGGACGAGCAGTACTTC.

CDR3 amino acids: CASSFPGQPEAFF. Here the CDR3 DNA reads TGTGCCAGCAGCTTCCCTGGACAGCCGGAAGCTTTCTTT. This chain connects TRBV5-8 to TRBJ1-1; D might be TRBD1 (6 bases). V shed 2 bases and J shed 8 bases, with 13 bases lying between them. This CDR3 contains 13 residues. Germline V gene lookup returns CDR1 SGHTS and CDR2 YDEGEE. Drawing the rest from reference TRBV5-8 and TRBJ1-1, the complete variable domain is EAGVTQSPTHLIKTRGQQATLRCSPISGHTSVYWYQQALGLGLQFLLWYDEGEERNRGNFPPRFSGRQFPNYSSELNVNALELEDSALYLCASSFPGQPEAFFGQGTRLTVV.

V and J are TRBV27 and TRBJ1-2; 7 positions match TRBD1. The germline gives CDR1 MNHEY, CDR2 SMNVEV (reference sequence). This CDR3 contains 14 residues. J gave up 6 bases and V 7 bases, and 11 bases lay outside the gene matches. The CDR3 bases are TGTGCCAGCAAACCAGACAGGGTCTGGAATGGCTACACCTTC. Translating it yields CASKPDRVWNGYTF.

The chain has TRBV6-5 and TRBJ1-2; D is unresolved. The germline V gene encodes CDR1 MNHEY and CDR2 SVGAGI. This CDR3 is 14 amino acids long. The V end lost 6 bases, the J end lost 2 bases, and 13 bases lay between the germline ends. The CDR3 DNA is TGTGCCAGCAGCAACCGAGGTTCCAACTATGGCTACACCTTC. Protein: CASSNRGSNYGYTF.